Below, one TCR beta chain is given with its context. The ends were cut back, 8 bases at V and 4 bases at J, with 9 bases in the middle. CDR1 and CDR2 (germline): MNHNS, SASEGT. The CDR3 loop spans 12 amino acids. These data belong to a study of blood T cell repertoires in COVID-19. Overall study context: COVID-19 samples, acute and convalescent, were from the United States, Italy and Spain. Sample material is recorded as cDNA or gDNA derived from T cells, B-cell-depleted T cells, or PBMCs.

Sequenced by immunoSEQ multiplex PCR; TCRdb stores in-frame clones only, minus some. The sample gives about 80,000 clones, around 88% of which show up once; 6% to 7.5% is in the top ten. The sample consisted of peripheral blood. The sequence derives from a woman older than 75 with acute or convalescent COVID-19. The chain couples TRBV6-1 to TRBJ1-5; D unresolved. The CDR3 reads CASVEANQPQHF. The CDR3, as DNA: TGTGCCAGCGTAGAAGCAAATCAGCCCCAGCATTTT.